This entry concerns a single T cell receptor (beta chain). This record comes from a study of T cell responses to AZD1222 COVID-19 vaccine. Germline values: CDR1 SQVTM, CDR2 ANQGSEA. This CDR3 is built from 12 residues. Trimming pared 4 bases from V and 2 bases from J, leaving 8 bases between. The table came from immunoSEQ multiplex PCR; TCRdb's copy has only in-frame clones and leaves some out. The sample carries around 150,000 clones, around 94% recorded once. This TCR was sampled from an adult in good health. The chain links TRBV29-1 to TRBJ1-2; D remains unclear. Here the sequenced sample was peripheral blood, taken on day 0 of AZD1222 vaccination. The CDR3 DNA is TGCAGCGTTGTCACCGAGAACTATGGCTACACCTTC. Protein sequence: CSVVTENYGYTF. Drawing the rest from reference TRBV29-1 and TRBJ1-2, the complete variable domain is SAVISQKPSRDICQRGTSLTIQCQVDSQVTMMFWYRQQPGQSLTLIATANQGSEATYESGFVIDKFPISRPNLTFSTLTVSNMSPEDSSIYLCSVVTENYGYTFGSGTRLTVV.